The TCR beta chain under discussion was sequenced for a study of cytomegalovirus exposure and HLA in healthy donors. This clone was observed a single time. Its antigen is undetermined. J gave up 4 bases and V 5 bases, and 6 bases lay outside the gene matches. The germline V gene has CDR1 SGHVS and CDR2 FQNEAQ. The CDR3 has 15 residues. Primers for the PCR totalled 60 Vbeta and 13 Jbeta. Sequenced by immunoSEQ multiplex PCR; TCRdb stores in-frame clones only, minus some. The top ten clones hold about 3.5% of a sample with some 190,000 clones, approximately 77% of them seen once. Overall study results and limits: A later analysis found that most CMV-associated TCR beta chains appeared HLA-restricted. TCR beta V- and J-gene trimming, according to a later analysis, was linked to a missense DCLRE1C variant. An analysis was carried out at a later point. It showed that HLA-associated TCR beta chains were more clonally expanded than equally common non-associated chains. Some public TCRs appeared in many individuals, while most sequences were rare.

The sample comprised PBMCs. The TCR comes from a man aged 35 to 55 in good health and CMV-seropositive. The genes are TRBV7-8 and TRBJ2-1, with TRBD1 matching 9 bases. The CDR3 sequence is CASSNRQGVYNEQFF. The DNA for the CDR3 is TGTGCCAGCAGCAACCGACAGGGGGTTTACAATGAGCAGTTCTTC.